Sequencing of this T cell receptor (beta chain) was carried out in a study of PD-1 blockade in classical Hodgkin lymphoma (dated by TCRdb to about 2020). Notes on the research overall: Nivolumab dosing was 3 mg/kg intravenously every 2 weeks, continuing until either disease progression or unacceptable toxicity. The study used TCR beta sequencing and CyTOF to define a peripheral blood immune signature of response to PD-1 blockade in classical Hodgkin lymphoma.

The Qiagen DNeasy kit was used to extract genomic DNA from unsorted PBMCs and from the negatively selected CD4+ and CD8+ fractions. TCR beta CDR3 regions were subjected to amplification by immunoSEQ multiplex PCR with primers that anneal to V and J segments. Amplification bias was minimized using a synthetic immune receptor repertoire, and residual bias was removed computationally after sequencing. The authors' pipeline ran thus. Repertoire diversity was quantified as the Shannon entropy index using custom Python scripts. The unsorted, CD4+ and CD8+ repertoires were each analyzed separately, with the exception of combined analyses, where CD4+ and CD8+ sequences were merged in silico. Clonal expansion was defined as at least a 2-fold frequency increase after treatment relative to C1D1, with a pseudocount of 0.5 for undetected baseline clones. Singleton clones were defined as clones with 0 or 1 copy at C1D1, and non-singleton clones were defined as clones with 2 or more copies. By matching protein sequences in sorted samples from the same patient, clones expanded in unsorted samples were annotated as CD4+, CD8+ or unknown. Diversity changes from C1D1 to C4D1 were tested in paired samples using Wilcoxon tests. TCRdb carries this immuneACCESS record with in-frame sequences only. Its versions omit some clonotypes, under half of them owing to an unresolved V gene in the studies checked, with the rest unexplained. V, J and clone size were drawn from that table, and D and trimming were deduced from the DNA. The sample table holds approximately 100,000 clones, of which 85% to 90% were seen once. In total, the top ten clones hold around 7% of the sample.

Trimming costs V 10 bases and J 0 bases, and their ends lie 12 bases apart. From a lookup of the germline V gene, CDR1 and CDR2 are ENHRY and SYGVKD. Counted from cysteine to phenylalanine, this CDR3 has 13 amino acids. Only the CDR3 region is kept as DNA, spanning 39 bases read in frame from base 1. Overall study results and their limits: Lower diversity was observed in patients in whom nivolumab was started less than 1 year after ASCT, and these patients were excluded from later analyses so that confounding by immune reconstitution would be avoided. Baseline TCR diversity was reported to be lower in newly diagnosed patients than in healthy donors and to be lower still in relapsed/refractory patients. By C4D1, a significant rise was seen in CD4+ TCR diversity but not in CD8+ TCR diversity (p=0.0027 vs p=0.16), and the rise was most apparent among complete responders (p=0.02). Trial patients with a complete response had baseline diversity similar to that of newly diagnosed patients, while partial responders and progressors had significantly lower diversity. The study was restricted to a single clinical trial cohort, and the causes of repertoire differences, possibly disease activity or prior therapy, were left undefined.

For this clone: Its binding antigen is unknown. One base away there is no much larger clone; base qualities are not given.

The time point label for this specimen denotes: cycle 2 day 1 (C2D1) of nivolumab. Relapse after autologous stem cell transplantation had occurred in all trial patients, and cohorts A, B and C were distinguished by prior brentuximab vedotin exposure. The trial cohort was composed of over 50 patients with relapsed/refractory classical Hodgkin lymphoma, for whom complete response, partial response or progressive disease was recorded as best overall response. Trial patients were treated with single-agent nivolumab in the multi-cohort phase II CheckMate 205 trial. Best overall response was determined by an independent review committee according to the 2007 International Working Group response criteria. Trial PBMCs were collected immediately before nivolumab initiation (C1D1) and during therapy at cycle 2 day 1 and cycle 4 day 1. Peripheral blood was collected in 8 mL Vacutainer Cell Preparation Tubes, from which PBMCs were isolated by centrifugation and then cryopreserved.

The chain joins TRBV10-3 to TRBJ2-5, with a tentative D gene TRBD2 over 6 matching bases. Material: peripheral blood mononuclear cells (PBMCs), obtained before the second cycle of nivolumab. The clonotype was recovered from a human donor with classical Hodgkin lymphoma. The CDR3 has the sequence CASLLADQETQYF. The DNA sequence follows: TGTGCCAGCTTACTAGCAGACCAAGAGACCCAGTACTTC.